The rows below give T cell receptor beta chains drawn from one sample of a study of T-cell memory formation after mild COVID-19. One entry per CDR3 protein, called by TCRdb with MiXCR from the 5' RACE reads. The sample has over 120,000 distinct CDR3 sequences; approximately 5.7% are singletons. Source material: PBMCs or a T cell subset sorted from them (not recorded which). The receptors come from an adult woman who had mild COVID-19 (a few samples of this study predate the infection). Cell type and time point are not known. Each CDR3 is given with its conserved first and last residue.

J: TRBJ2-3
V: TRBV12-3/TRBV12-4
CDR3: CASSRQETDTQYF

J: TRBJ2-1
V: TRBV6-2/TRBV6-3
CDR3: CASSYTRQGPYNEQFF

J: TRBJ2-3
V: TRBV5-1
CDR3: CASSLDTDTQYF

J: TRBJ2-2
V: TRBV12-3/TRBV12-4
CDR3: CASSATTGRSTGELFF

J: TRBJ1-5
V: TRBV20-1
CDR3: CSARKQENQPQHF

J: TRBJ2-3
V: TRBV7-6
CDR3: CASSLGLAGGQDTQYF

J: TRBJ2-7
V: TRBV5-1
CDR3: CASSFIQGGAYEQYF

J: TRBJ2-7
V: TRBV6-5
CDR3: CASSYSIIGQNYEQYF

J: TRBJ2-1
V: TRBV20-1
CDR3: CSAREQGPNEQFF

J: TRBJ2-5
V: TRBV20-1
CDR3: CSARGRQGETQYF

J: TRBJ2-7
V: TRBV5-1
CDR3: CASMGDGSYEQYF

J: TRBJ2-7
V: TRBV5-1
CDR3: CASSFLSVGDGREQYF

J: TRBJ2-7
V: TRBV6-2/TRBV6-3
CDR3: CASQGASYEQYF

J: TRBJ2-4
V: TRBV4-1
CDR3: CASSHGRQAKNIQYF

J: TRBJ2-6
V: TRBV5-4
CDR3: CASSLKGPGANVLTF